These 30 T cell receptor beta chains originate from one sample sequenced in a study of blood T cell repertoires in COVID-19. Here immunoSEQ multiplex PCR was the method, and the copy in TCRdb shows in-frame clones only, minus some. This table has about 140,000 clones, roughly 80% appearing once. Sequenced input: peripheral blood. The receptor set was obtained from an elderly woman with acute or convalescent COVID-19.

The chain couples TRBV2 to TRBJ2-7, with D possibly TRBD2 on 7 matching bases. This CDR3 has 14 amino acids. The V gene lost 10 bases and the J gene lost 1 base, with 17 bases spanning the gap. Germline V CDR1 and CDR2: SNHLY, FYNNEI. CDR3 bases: TGTGCCACCTCCGGGGGGCAGTCGTCCTACGAGCAGTACTTC. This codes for CATSGGQSSYEQYF.

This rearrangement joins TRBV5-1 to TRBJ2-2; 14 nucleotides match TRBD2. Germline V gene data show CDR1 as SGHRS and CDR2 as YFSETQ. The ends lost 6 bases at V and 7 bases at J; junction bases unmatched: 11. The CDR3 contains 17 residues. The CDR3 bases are TGCGCCAGCAACCCGGGACTAGCGGGAGTATCGGTCGGGGAGCTGTTTTTT. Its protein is CASNPGLAGVSVGELFF.

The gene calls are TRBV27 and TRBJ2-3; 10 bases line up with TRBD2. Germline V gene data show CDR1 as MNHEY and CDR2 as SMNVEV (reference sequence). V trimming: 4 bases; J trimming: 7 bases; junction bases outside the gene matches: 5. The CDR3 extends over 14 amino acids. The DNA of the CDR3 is TGTGCCAGCAGTTCTAGCGGGGGTACGCATACGCAGTATTTT. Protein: CASSSSGGTHTQYF.

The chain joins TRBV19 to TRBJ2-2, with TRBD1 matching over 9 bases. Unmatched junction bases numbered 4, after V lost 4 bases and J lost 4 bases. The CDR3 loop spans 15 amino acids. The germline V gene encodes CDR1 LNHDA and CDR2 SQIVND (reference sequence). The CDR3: CASSRTGDITGELFF. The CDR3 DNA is TGTGCCAGTAGTAGGACAGGGGACATCACCGGGGAGCTGTTTTTT. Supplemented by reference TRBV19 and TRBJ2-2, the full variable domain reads DGGITQSPKYLFRKEGQNVTLSCEQNLNHDAMYWYRQDPGQGLRLIYYSQIVNDFQKGDIAEGYSVSREKKESFPLTVTSAQKNPTAFYLCASSRTGDITGELFFGEGSRLTVL.

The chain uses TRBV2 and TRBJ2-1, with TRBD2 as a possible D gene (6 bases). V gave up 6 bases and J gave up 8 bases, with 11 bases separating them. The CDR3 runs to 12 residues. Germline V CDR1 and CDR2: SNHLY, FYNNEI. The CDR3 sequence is CASRGGGDEQFF. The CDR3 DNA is TGTGCCAGCAGGGGAGGCGGCGATGAGCAGTTCTTC.

CDR3 region: CASSETSRLNYEQYF. In DNA form, the CDR3 reads TGCGCCAGCAGTGAGACTAGCAGACTTAACTACGAGCAGTACTTC. This chain links TRBV10-1 with TRBJ2-7; D is perhaps TRBD2 (6 bases). This CDR3 spans 15 amino acids. Trimming took off 2 bases at V and 3 bases at J, with 14 bases between the two ends. Looked up from germline, CDR1 is WNHNN and CDR2 is SYGVQD (reference sequence).

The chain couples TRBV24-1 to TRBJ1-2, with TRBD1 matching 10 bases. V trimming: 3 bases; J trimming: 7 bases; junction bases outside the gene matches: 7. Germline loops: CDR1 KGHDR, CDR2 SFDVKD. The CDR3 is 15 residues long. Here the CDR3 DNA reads TGTGCCACCAGTGATCCTGGACAGGGGGACCCTGGCTACACCTTC. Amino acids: CATSDPGQGDPGYTF.

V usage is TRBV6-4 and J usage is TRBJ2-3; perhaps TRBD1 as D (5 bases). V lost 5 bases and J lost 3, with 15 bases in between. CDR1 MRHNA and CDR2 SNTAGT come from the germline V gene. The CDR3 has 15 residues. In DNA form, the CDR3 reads TGTGCCAGCAGTTTACAATCAGGGATGACAGATACGCAGTATTTT. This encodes CASSLQSGMTDTQYF.

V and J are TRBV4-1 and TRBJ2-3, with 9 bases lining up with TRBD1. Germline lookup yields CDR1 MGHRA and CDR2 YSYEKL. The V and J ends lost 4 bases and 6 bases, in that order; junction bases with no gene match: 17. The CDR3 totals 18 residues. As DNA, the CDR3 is TGCGCCAGCAGCCCCTTTGGTCCTACAGGGGGCAGGGAGGATACGCAGTATTTT. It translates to CASSPFGPTGGREDTQYF.

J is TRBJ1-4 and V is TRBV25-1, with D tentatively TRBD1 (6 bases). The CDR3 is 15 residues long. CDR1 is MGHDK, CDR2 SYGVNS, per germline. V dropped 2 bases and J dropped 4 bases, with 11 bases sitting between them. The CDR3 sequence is CASSEAGTLNEKLFF. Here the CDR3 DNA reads TGTGCCAGCAGTGAAGCCGGGACACTTAATGAAAAACTGTTTTTT.

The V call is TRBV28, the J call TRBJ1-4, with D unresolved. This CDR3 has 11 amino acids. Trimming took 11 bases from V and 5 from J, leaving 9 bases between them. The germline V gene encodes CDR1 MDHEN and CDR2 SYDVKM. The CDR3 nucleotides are TGTGCCGCCACAGAAAATGAAAAACTGTTTTTT. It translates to CAATENEKLFF.

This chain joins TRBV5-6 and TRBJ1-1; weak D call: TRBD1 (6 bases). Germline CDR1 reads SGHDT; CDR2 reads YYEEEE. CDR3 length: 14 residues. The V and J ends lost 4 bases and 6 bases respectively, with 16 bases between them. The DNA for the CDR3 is TGTGCCAGCAGCAGGACAGTTTTAGGTTCTGAAGCTTTCTTT. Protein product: CASSRTVLGSEAFF.

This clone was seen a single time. The CDR3 DNA sequence: TGTGCCAGCAGCCAAGAAGTAGGACAGGGAGTTCGATCCTATAATTCACCCCTCCACTTT. Protein product: CASSQEVGQGVRSYNSPLHF. The chain combines TRBV4-2 with TRBJ1-6; 8 nucleotides agree with TRBD1. The trim removed 0 bases at V and 1 base at J, leaving 11 bases unmatched. This CDR3 comprises 20 residues. CDR1 and CDR2 (germline): LGHNA, YNFKEQ.

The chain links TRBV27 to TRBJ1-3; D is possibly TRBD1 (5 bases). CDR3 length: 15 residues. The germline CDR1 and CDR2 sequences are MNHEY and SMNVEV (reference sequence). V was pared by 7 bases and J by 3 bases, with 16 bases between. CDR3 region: CASNHLGVDGNTIYF. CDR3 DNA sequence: TGTGCCAGCAACCATTTAGGGGTAGATGGAAACACCATATATTTT.

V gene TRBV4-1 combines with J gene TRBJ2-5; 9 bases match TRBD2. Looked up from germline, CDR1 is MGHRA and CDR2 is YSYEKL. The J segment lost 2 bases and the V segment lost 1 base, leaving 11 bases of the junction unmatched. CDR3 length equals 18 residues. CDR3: CASSQVPFAGGIQETQYF. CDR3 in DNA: TGCGCCAGCAGCCAAGTCCCTTTCGCGGGAGGGATTCAAGAGACCCAGTACTTC.

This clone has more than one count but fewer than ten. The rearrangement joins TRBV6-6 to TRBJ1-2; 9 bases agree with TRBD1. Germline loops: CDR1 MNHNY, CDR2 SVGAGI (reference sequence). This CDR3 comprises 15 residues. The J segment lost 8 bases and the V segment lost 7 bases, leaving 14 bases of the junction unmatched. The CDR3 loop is CASTSPSDRGHGYTF. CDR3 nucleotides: TGTGCCAGCACCAGCCCCTCGGACAGGGGCCACGGCTACACCTTC.

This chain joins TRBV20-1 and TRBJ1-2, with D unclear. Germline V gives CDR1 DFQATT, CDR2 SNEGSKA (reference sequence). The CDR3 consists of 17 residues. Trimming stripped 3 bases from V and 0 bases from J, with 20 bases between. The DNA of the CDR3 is TGCAGTGCTAGTCTCACCCCCCGTGGCCACCCTAACTATGGCTACACCTTC. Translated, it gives CSASLTPRGHPNYGYTF.

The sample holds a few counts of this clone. The DNA of the CDR3 is TGTGCCAGCAGCCCGACAGGGGGGAACACTGAAGCTTTCTTT. Its protein product is CASSPTGGNTEAFF. The V gene is TRBV3-1 (or the pseudogene TRBV3-2), the J gene TRBJ1-1, with 9 bases fitting TRBD1. V shed 4 bases, J shed 1 base, and the junction held 1 base outside the gene matches. The V gene's germline CDR1 is LGHDT and CDR2 YNNKEL (reference sequence). The CDR3 is 14 residues long.

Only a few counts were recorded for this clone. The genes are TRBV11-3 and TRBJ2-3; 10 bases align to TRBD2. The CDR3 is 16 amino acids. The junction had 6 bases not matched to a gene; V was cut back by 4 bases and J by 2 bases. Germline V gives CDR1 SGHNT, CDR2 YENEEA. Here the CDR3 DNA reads TGTGCCAGCAGCTCCGGGACTAGCGCACACACAGATACGCAGTATTTT. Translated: CASSSGTSAHTDTQYF.

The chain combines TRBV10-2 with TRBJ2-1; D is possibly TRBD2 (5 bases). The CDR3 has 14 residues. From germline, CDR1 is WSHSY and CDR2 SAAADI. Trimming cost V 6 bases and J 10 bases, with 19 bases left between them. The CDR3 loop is CASRVGEGVIEQFF. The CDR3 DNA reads TGCGCCAGCAGAGTAGGTGAGGGTGTAATAGAGCAGTTCTTC.

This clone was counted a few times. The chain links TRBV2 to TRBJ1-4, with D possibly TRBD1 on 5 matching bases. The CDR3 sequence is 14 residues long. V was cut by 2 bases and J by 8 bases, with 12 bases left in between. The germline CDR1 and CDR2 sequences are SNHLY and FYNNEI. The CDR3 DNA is TGTGCCAGCAGTGAACCAGGGTGGAAGGAAAAACTGTTTTTT. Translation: CASSEPGWKEKLFF.

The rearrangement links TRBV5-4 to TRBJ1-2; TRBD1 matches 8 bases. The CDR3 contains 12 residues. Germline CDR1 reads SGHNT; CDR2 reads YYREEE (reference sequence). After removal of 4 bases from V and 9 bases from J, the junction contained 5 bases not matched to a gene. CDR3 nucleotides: TGTGCCAGCAGCAAAAGACAGGGGAGCTACACCTTC. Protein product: CASSKRQGSYTF.

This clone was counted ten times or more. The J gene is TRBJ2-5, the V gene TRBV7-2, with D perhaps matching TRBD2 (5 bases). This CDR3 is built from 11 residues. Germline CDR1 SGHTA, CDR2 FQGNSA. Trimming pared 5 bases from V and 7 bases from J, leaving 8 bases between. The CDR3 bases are TGTGCCAGCAGCCCTAGCTGGACCCAGTACTTC. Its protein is CASSPSWTQYF.

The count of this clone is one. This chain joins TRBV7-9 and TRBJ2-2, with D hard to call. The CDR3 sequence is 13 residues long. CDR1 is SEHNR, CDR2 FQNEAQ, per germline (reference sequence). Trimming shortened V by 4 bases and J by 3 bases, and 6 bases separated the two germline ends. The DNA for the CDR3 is TGTGCCAGCAGCTGGAGATACACCGGGGAGCTGTTTTTT. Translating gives CASSWRYTGELFF.

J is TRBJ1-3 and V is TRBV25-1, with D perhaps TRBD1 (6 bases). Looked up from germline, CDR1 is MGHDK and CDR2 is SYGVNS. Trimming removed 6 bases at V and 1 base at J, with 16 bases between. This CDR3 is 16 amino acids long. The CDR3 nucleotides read TGTGCCAGCAGCTGGACAGCCGAAGGGTCTGGAAACACCATATATTTT. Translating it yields CASSWTAEGSGNTIYF.

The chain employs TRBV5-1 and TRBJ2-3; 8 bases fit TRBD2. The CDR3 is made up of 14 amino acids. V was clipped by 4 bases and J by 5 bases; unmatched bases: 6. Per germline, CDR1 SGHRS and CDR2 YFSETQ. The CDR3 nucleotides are TGCGCCAGCAGCAGTAGCGGGGCGGGAGATACGCAGTATTTT. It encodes CASSSSGAGDTQYF.

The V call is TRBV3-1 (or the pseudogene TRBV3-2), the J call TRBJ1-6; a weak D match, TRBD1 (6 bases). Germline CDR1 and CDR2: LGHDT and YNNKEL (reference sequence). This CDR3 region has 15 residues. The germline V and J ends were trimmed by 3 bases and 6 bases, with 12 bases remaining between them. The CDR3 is CASSQMGAVNSPLHF. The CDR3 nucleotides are TGTGCCAGCAGCCAGATGGGGGCAGTTAATTCACCCCTCCACTTT.

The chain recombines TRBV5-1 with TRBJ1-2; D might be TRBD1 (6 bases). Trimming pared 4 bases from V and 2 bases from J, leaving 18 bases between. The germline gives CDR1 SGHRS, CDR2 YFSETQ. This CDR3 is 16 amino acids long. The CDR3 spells CASSLQTGYNNYGYTF. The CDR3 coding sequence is TGCGCCAGCAGCCTACAAACAGGGTACAACAACTATGGCTACACCTTC. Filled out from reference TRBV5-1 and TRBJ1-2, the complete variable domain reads KAGVTQTPRYLIKTRGQQVTLSCSPISGHRSVSWYQQTPGQGLQFLFEYFSETQRNKGNFPGRFSGRQFSNSRSEMNVSTLELGDSALYLCASSLQTGYNNYGYTFGSGTRLTVV.

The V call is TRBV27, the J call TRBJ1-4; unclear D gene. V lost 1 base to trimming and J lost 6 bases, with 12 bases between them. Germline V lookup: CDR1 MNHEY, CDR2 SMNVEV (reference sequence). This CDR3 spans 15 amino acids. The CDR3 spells CASSLYGGIYEKLFF. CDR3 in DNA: TGTGCCAGCAGTTTATATGGCGGGATTTATGAAAAACTGTTTTTT.

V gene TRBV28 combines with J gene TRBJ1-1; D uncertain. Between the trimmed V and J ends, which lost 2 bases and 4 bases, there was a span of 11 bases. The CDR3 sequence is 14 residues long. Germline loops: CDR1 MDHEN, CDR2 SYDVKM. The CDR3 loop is CASSLPGSGTEAFF. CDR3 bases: TGTGCCAGCAGTTTACCGGGGAGTGGCACTGAAGCTTTCTTT.